The TCR beta chain under discussion was sequenced for a study of radiation and T cells in renal cell carcinoma. The assay was immunoSEQ multiplex PCR, and TCRdb's table has in-frame clones only and misses some. The table shows more than 75,000 clones, with 65% to 90% occurring only once. Time point described: blood 2 weeks post-SBRT. The sample's treatment: 15 Gy SBRT to primary tumor, nephrectomy 4 weeks later. Germline values: CDR1 SGDLS, CDR2 YYNGEE. The CDR3 sequence is 16 residues long. The junction had 4 bases not matched to a gene; V was cut back by 2 bases and J by 2 bases. The gene calls are TRBV9 and TRBJ2-2; 9 nucleotides agree with TRBD1. This TCR came from a woman in her forties or fifties with renal cell carcinoma. Specimen: blood, collected from a patient whose treatment included radiotherapy and nephrectomy. DNA for the CDR3: TGTGCCAGCAGCGTGGGGACAGGGCTAAACACCGGGGAGCTGTTTTTT. Translating gives CASSVGTGLNTGELFF.